This T cell receptor beta chain appears in the sequencing data of a study of cytomegalovirus exposure and HLA in healthy donors. The study, taken as a whole, reports: According to the study, about 180 TCR beta chains were cytomegalovirus-associated. Most TCRs appeared rarely, but some public TCRs recurred in many donors. For cytomegalovirus status, the classifier reportedly gave diagnoses with high specificity and sensitivity.

The V gene's germline CDR1 is SGHAT and CDR2 FQNNGV. V lost 6 bases, J lost 9 bases, and 14 bases stayed unmatched. The CDR3 consists of 15 residues. Profiled with immunoSEQ multiplex PCR; TCRdb holds only in-frame clones, not every one. This table holds about 250,000 clones, roughly 87% found once. In its sample, this clone was seen once. Its antigen remains unidentified. The V and J genes are TRBV11-2 and TRBJ2-1; 7 positions match TRBD2. The sequence derives from a man between 18 and 35 years old in good health and CMV-seropositive. The specimen sequenced was PBMCs. CDR3 bases: TGTGCCAGCAGACGAGCGGGAACGACGATCCCTGAGCAGTTCTTC. Amino acids: CASRRAGTTIPEQFF.